This TCR beta chain was captured by sequencing in a study of response to subunit inactivated influenza vaccine (dated by TCRdb to the late 2010s). The study in broad terms: Deep quantitative T cell receptor repertoire profiling was used in the study to track responses to a trivalent subunit inactivated influenza vaccine.

The CDR3 runs 14 amino acids, cysteine and phenylalanine included. Only the CDR3 DNA stays, 42 bases, in frame from base 1. The germline V gene supplies CDR1 SGHAT and CDR2 FQNNGV. The V end loses 4 bases and the J end loses 0 bases, and a stretch of 10 bases separates them. This clonotype has at least ten counts. Its antigen is currently not known. Base-call qualities are not available, and no considerably larger clone is one nucleotide away. Library prep was done by RT-PCR. Sequencing relied on an Illumina HiSeq 2500. TCRdb trimmed public reads at Q25 via fastp, called clones via MiXCR and kept in-frame beta chains. Duplicate CDR3 protein sequences are folded into a single record with the most common DNA and genes. Across this sample there are around 600,000 distinct CDR3 sequences, with about 11% seen only once. In total, the top ten clones hold approximately 10% of the sample. Broader findings and caveats from the paper: According to the authors, only a limited number of new T cells may be recruited by each seasonal influenza vaccination.

These data were also reused for a study on T cells expressing NK-cell markers. Taken from the second paper: TCR beta cDNA libraries were prepared using 5'RACE template switching, which introduced a universal primer site and unique molecular identifiers. TCR beta-chain repertoires were profiled in sorted CD3+CD56+NKG2C+, CD3+CD56+NKG2C- and CD3+CD56-NKG2C+ T-cell subsets from roughly eight donors. Seven of the eight sequenced donors were HCMV-seropositive and one was HCMV-seronegative. In several experiments an anti-gammadeltaTCR antibody was added to restrict sorting to alphabetaTCR-expressing T cells. In several donors, the dominant CD3+CD56+NKG2C+ clonotypes were among the top 10 CD8+ clonotypes and accounted for about 1.0-7.5% of CD8+ T cells. Those dominant clonotypes were again the most abundant among CD3+CD56-NKG2C+ cells in a few donors, at about 28.3-65%. Whether the expanded NKG2C-expressing T cell clones were specific for HCMV antigens was left unclear. The eight sequenced donors were randomly selected healthy volunteers, three men and five women. A commercial ELISA kit detecting HCMV-specific IgG in serum was used to determine HCMV serostatus. Ficoll density gradient centrifugation was used to isolate peripheral blood mononuclear cells from blood. Bulk peripheral blood T-cell repertoires were additionally sequenced from unsorted PBMC for six donors. Priming for cDNA synthesis came from the TCR beta constant segment, and two successive PCR amplification steps followed. Illumina HiSeq 2000/2500, MiSeq or NextSeq was used to sequence libraries as 2 x 150 bp reads. MIGEC was used to demultiplex reads and group reads by UMI, and MiTCR was used to assemble and quantify clonotypes. To remove erroneous sequences, TCR cDNA sequences were retained only when supported by two or more reads. The tcR package was used for downstream repertoire analysis, with clonotypes matched between fractions based on CDR3 nucleotide sequence plus V segment. VDJmatch was used to annotate antigen specificity against VDJdb, with one amino acid substitution allowed in CDR3.

Sequenced here: PBMCs from blood, sampled on the day of vaccination. The sequence derives from a man in his forties or fifties who received an inactivated influenza vaccine. Donor details come from another sample of the same person, matched by shared clones. The receptor chain draws on TRBV11-2 and TRBJ2-7; TRBD1 is a possible D gene, resting on 6 matching bases. In nucleotides, the sequence is TGTGCCAGCAGCTCCGACAGGAGCTCCTACGAGCAGTACTTC. Its protein product is CASSSDRSSYEQYF. The reference TRBV11-2 and TRBJ2-7 proteins fill in what lies around the CDR3, so the full variable domain reads EAGVAQSPRYKIIEKRQSVAFWCNPISGHATLYWYQQILGQGPKLLIQFQNNGVVDDSQLPKDRFSAERLKGVDSTLKIQPAKLEDSAVYLCASSSDRSSYEQYFGPGTRLTVT.